This T cell receptor (beta chain) comes out of a study of identical twins. Overall study results and limits: Memory repertoires lacked the insertion deficit that abundant cord blood beta clonotypes showed. Within monozygotic twins, out-of-frame TCR alpha sharing was underestimated by the models. It was cross-sectional statistical analysis, not following the same donors, that the conclusions relied on.

Donors uniformly comprised healthy Caucasians. CDR3 length: 14 amino acids. The germline CDR1 and CDR2 sequences are MNHNS and SASEGT. After removal of 6 bases from V and 9 bases from J, the junction contained 6 bases not matched to a gene. With regard to this clonotype: Antigen specificity is unknown.

TCRdb reanalysed the 5' RACE reads using MiXCR and keeps one entry per CDR3 protein. Of fewer than 550,000 distinct CDR3 sequences in the sample, 15% were seen once. This same sample was also part of a study on yellow fever vaccine responses in identical twins.

The chain is built from TRBV6-1 and TRBJ2-1; TRBD2 matches at 12 bases. The sequencing input was CD4+ T cells sorted from blood. This receptor was obtained from a woman aged 18-29 years in good health. The CDR3, as DNA: TGTGCCAGCAGCGGGGCTAGCGGGAGGGGTGAGCAGTTCTTC. It translates to CASSGASGRGEQFF.